This T cell receptor beta chain was recovered during a study of blood T cell repertoires in COVID-19. The assay was immunoSEQ multiplex PCR, and TCRdb's table has in-frame clones only and misses some. The sample shows about 74,000 clones, 70% to 75% of them seen only once. Germline V gives CDR1 MNHNY, CDR2 SVGAGI (reference sequence). The ends were cut back, 6 bases at V and 6 bases at J, with 13 bases in the middle. The length of the CDR3 is 13 residues. This TCR was recovered from a man in his 70s with acute or convalescent COVID-19. V is TRBV6-6 and J is TRBJ2-3; D is unresolved. The sequencing input was peripheral blood. CDR3 coding DNA: TGTGCCAGCAGCCCCTATGAGTGGGATACGCAGTATTTT. Protein sequence: CASSPYEWDTQYF.